This passage covers 10 T cell receptor beta chains from one sample sequenced in a study of vaccination and CD4 T cells after COVID-19. The Oncomine TCR Beta short-read assay was applied to DNA of cultured CD4+ T cells. TCRdb re-derived calls from the PCR reads in MiXCR, one entry per CDR3 protein. This sample has about 17,000 distinct CDR3 sequences, with approximately 45% found just once. Treatment of the sample: roughly ten-day PBMC culture with coronavirus spike peptide pools or control peptides (ViraFEST assay). These receptors are not linked to any known antigen. The sample was CD4+ T cells from blood, cultured in vitro, taken before SARS-CoV-2 vaccination. These receptors were obtained from a human donor who had recovered from COVID-19.

The chain recombines TRBV20-1 with TRBJ1-2, with TRBD1 matching 7 bases. This CDR3 is built from 16 residues. CDR1 is DFQATT and CDR2 is SNEGSKA in the germline V gene (reference sequence). V was clipped by 0 bases and J by 4 bases; unmatched bases: 11. The CDR3 DNA follows: TGCAGTGCTAGAGATCCCGTCGGGACAGTCAGCTATGGCTACACCTTC. Encoded protein: CSARDPVGTVSYGYTF.

The chain joins TRBV6-5 to TRBJ2-2; 7 positions match TRBD1. Germline V gives CDR1 MNHEY, CDR2 SVGAGI. The CDR3 sequence is 18 residues long. After removal of 3 bases from V and 0 bases from J, the junction contained 10 bases not matched to a gene. The CDR3 coding sequence is TGTGCCAGCAGTTATGAGGGTACAGGGGTGCCGAACACCGGGGAGCTGTTTTTT. Translation gives CASSYEGTGVPNTGELFF.

This clonotype has just a few counts. The CDR3 here is CSAPGLAGTETQYF. DNA for the CDR3: TGCAGTGCTCCTGGACTAGCGGGAACAGAGACCCAGTACTTC. This chain joins TRBV20-1 and TRBJ2-5; 12 bases map to TRBD2. Germline V CDR1 and CDR2: DFQATT, SNEGSKA (reference sequence). There are 14 residues in the CDR3. V was pared by 5 bases and J by 4 bases, with 5 bases of the junction left unmatched.

The J gene is TRBJ1-1, the V gene TRBV7-2; D perhaps matches TRBD1 (6 bases). Trimming left V 3 bases short and J 5 bases short, with 13 bases between. Germline V gene data show CDR1 as SGHTA and CDR2 as FQGNSA. This CDR3 comprises 14 residues. The CDR3: CASSFNPRGTEAFF. CDR3 nucleotide sequence: TGTGCCAGCAGCTTCAACCCGAGGGGGACTGAAGCTTTCTTT.

The J gene is TRBJ1-2, the V gene TRBV6-1; 8 bases fit TRBD1. Germline lookup yields CDR1 MNHNS and CDR2 SASEGT. V lost 8 bases and J lost 6; bases outside the gene matches: 11. CDR3 size: 14 residues. CDR3 nucleotides: TGTGCCAGCCTTCTAGGACAGGGCAGAAATGGCTACACCTTC. Amino acid sequence: CASLLGQGRNGYTF.

This chain joins TRBV7-2 and TRBJ2-1; 8 positions match TRBD2. Trimming removed 5 bases from V and 8 bases from J; junction bases left unmatched: 11. The CDR3 consists of 15 residues. Germline V lookup: CDR1 SGHTA, CDR2 FQGNSA. The CDR3 reads CASSASLAGSYEQFF. DNA of the CDR3: TGTGCCAGCAGCGCATCGTTAGCGGGATCTTATGAGCAGTTCTTC. Drawing the rest from reference TRBV7-2 and TRBJ2-1, the complete variable domain is GAGVSQSPSNKVTEKGKDVELRCDPISGHTALYWYRQSLGQGLEFLIYFQGNSAPDKSGLPSDRFSAERTGGSVSTLTIQRTQQEDSAVYLCASSASLAGSYEQFFGPGTRLTVL.

The chain combines TRBV7-2 with TRBJ2-3; D gene ambiguous. The V end lost 5 bases, the J end lost 0 bases, and 3 bases lay between the germline ends. The CDR3 runs 12 residues. The germline CDR1 and CDR2 sequences are SGHTA and FQGNSA. CDR3 in amino acids: CASSPSTDTQYF. CDR3 nucleotide sequence: TGTGCCAGCAGCCCCAGCACAGATACGCAGTATTTT.

This clonotype turned up a few times. This sequence joins TRBV7-8 and TRBJ2-1; 9 positions match TRBD2. The CDR3 has 17 amino acids. CDR1 SGHVS and CDR2 FQNEAQ come from the germline V gene. J gave up 1 base and V 2 bases, and 6 bases lay outside the gene matches. CDR3 residues: CASSLWVSGGSYNEQFF. In DNA form, the CDR3 reads TGTGCCAGCAGCTTATGGGTTAGCGGGGGATCCTACAATGAGCAGTTCTTC.

This clonotype has more than one count but fewer than ten. This sequence joins TRBV7-9 and TRBJ1-1; 9 bases fit TRBD1. The CDR3 covers 16 residues. The germline V gene has CDR1 SEHNR and CDR2 FQNEAQ (reference sequence). V lost 5 bases to trimming and J lost 7 bases; unmatched junction nucleotides: 14. The CDR3 sequence: CASSRRGGQGIDEAFF. CDR3 DNA: TGTGCCAGCAGCCGGCGAGGGGGACAGGGAATTGATGAAGCTTTCTTT.

This clonotype was observed a handful of times. This chain uses TRBV7-8 with TRBJ1-2; the D gene is possibly TRBD1 (5 bases). The CDR3 contains 14 residues. V was pared by 1 base and J by 2 bases, with 8 bases between. Germline CDR1 SGHVS, CDR2 FQNEAQ. Written as DNA, the CDR3 is TGTGCCAGCAGCTTAGGGACACTGAACTATGGCTACACCTTC. Its protein product is CASSLGTLNYGYTF. Full variable domain (missing parts from reference TRBV7-8 and TRBJ1-2): GAGVSQSPRYKVAKRGQDVALRCDPISGHVSLFWYQQALGQGPEFLTYFQNEAQLDKSGLPSDRFFAERPEGSVSTLKIQRTQQEDSAVYLCASSLGTLNYGYTFGSGTRLTVV.